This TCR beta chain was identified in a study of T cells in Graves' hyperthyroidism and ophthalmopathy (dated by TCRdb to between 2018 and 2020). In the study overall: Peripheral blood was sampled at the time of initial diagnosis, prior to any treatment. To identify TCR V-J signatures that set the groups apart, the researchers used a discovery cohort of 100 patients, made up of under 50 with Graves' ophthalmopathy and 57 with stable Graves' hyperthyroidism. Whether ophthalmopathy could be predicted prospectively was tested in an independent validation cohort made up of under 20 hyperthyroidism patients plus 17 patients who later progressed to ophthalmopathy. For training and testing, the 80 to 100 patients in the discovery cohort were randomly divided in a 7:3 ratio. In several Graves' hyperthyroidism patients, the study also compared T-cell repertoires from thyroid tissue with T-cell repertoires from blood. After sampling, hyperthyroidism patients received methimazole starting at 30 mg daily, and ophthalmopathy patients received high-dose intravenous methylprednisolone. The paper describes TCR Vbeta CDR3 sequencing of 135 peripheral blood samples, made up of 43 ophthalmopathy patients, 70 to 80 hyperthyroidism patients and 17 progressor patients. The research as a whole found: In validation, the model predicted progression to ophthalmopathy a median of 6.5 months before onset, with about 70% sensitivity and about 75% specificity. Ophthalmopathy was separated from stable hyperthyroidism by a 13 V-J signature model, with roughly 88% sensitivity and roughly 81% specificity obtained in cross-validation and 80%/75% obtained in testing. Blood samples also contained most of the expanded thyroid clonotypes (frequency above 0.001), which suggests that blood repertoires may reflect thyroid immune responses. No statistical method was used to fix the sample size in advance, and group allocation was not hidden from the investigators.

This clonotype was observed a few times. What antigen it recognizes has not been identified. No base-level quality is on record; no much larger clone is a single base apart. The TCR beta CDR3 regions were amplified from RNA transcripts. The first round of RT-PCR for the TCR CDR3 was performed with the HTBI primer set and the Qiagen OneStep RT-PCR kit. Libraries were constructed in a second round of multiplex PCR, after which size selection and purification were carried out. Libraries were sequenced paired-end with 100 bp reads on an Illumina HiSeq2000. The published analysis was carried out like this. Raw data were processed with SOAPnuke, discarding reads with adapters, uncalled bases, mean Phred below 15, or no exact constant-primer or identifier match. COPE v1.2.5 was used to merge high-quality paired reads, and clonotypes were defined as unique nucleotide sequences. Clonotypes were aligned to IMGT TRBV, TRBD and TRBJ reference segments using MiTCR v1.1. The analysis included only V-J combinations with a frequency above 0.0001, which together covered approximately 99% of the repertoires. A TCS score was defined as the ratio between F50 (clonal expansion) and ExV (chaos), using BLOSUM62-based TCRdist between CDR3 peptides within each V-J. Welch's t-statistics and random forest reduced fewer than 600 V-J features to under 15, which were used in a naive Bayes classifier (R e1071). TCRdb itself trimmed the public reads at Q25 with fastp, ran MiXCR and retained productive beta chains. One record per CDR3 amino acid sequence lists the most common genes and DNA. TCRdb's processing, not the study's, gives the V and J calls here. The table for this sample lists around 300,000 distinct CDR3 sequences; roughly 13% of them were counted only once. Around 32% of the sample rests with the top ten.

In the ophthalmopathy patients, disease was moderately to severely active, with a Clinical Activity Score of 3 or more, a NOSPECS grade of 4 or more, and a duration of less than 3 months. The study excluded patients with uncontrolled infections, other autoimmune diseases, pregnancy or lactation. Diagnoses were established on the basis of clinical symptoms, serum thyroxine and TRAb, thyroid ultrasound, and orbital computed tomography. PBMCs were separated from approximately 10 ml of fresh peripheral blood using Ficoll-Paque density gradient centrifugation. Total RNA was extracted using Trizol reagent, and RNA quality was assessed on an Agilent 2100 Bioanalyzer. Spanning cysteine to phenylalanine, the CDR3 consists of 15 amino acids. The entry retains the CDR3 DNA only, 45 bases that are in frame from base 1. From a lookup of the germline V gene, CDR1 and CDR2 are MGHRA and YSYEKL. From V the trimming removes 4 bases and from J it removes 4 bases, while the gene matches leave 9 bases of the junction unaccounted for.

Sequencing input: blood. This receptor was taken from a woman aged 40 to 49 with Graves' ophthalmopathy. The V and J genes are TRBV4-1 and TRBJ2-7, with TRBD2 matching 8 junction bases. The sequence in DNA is TGCGCCAGCAGCCCTGCACTCGGGGGGGCTTACGAGCAGTACTTC. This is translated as CASSPALGGAYEQYF.